These T cell receptor beta chains were read from a single sample in a study of immune evolution from preneoplasia to lung adenocarcinoma. Some clones are missing from TCRdb's copy, which holds only in-frame ones; the method was immunoSEQ multiplex PCR. The sample carries around 3,000 clones, over 75% recorded once. Material for sequencing was FFPE adjacent normal lung tissue. These TCRs come from a person aged 60-80 years with lung adenocarcinoma. Both conserved end residues are part of each CDR3. D genes are given only for firm matches. Part of the rows lack a size; the others show once, few, many or a class for expanded clones.

j_call,d_call,v_call,clone_size,cdr3_nt,cdr3_aa
TRBJ1-2,.,TRBV20-1,.,TGCAATGCTCTTGAGACAGATGGCTACACCTTC,CNALETDGYTF
TRBJ2-3,TRBD2,TRBV7-3,.,TGTGCCAGCAGCCCCGGGCGAACTAGCGGGGGGGACGGGGATACGCAGTATTTT,CASSPGRTSGGDGDTQYF
TRBJ2-5,TRBD2,TRBV28,.,TGTGCCAGCAGCCCCGGGAGGGAAGAGACCCAGTACTTC,CASSPGREETQYF
TRBJ2-7,.,TRBV29-1,.,TGCAGCGCCGCGGGACTCCAAGAGCAGTACTTC,CSAAGLQEQYF
TRBJ1-1,TRBD1,TRBV9,.,TGTGCCAGCCAGGGGGCGAACACTGAAGCTTTCTTT,CASQGANTEAFF
TRBJ2-1,.,TRBV27,.,TGTGCCAGCAGTTTGGCTAGCGCTTCCTACAATGAGCAGTTCTTC,CASSLASASYNEQFF
TRBJ2-3,.,TRBV2,.,TGTGCCAGCAGTGAAGGAGATACGCAGTATTTT,CASSEGDTQYF
TRBJ1-2,.,TRBV18,.,TGTGCCAGCTCACCCCGGGAAAATTATGGCTACACCTTC,CASSPRENYGYTF
TRBJ2-7,TRBD1,TRBV7-9,.,TGTGCCAGCAGCTTAAGGGACAGCTCCTACGAGCAGTACTTC,CASSLRDSSYEQYF
TRBJ2-7,.,TRBV6-6,.,TGTGCCAGCGGGGCGGGGTCCTCCTACGAGCAGTACTTC,CASGAGSSYEQYF
TRBJ2-7,TRBD1,TRBV19,.,TGTGCCAGTAGTCCTTGGGACAGGGGGTACGAGCAGTACTTC,CASSPWDRGYEQYF
TRBJ2-1,.,TRBV29-1,.,TGCAGCGCCACGGTAGAAAATGAGCAGTTCTTC,CSATVENEQFF
TRBJ2-3,TRBD1,TRBV5-1,.,TGCGCCAGCAGTTCGACAGGGGGGACAGATACGCAGTATTTT,CASSSTGGTDTQYF
TRBJ2-5,.,TRBV5-1,.,TGCGCCAGCACCATCCAGGGGGGGCGAGGCGAGACCCAGTACTTC,CASTIQGGRGETQYF
TRBJ2-7,TRBD1,TRBV5-1,.,TGCGCCAGCAGCACCAGACAGGGTATGGAAGAGCAGTACTTC,CASSTRQGMEEQYF
TRBJ2-1,TRBD1,TRBV7-7,.,TGTGCCAGCAGCGACAGGGGTGTGCAGTTCTTC,CASSDRGVQFF
TRBJ2-4,TRBD1,TRBV19,once,TGTGCCAGTAGTTGGACAGGGGCGAGGGGCATTCAGTACTTC,CASSWTGARGIQYF
TRBJ1-6,.,TRBV2,.,TGTGCCAGCAATCAGGGAAGGTCACCCCTCCACTTT,CASNQGRSPLHF
TRBJ1-2,.,TRBV30,.,TGTGCCGGAGGGTCAGGCAACTATGGCTACACCTTC,CAGGSGNYGYTF
TRBJ1-5,.,TRBV5-4,.,TGTGCCAGCAGCCCTGGGGGGGGATTCGGCCAGCCCCAGCATTTT,CASSPGGGFGQPQHF
TRBJ1-2,.,TRBV5-8,.,TGTGCCAGCAGCTTGCGGGGGGCGAGGTATGGCTACACCTTC,CASSLRGARYGYTF
TRBJ2-5,.,TRBV4-2,.,TGTGCCAGCAGCCAAGCCTCGGACCTCCCGGGGGCCCAGTACTTC,CASSQASDLPGAQYF
TRBJ1-3,.,TRBV9,.,TGTGCCAGCAGCGTACAAGGAGGCTCTGGAAACACCATATATTTT,CASSVQGGSGNTIYF
TRBJ2-1,TRBD2,TRBV5-1,once,TGCGCCAGCAGCCTAGCGGGGGGTACGGGAAATGAGCAGTTCTTC,CASSLAGGTGNEQFF
TRBJ2-3,.,TRBV11-2,.,TGTGCCAGCAGCCTCTTCGTCACAGATACGCAGTATTTT,CASSLFVTDTQYF
TRBJ2-3,.,TRBV4-1,.,TGCGCCAGCAGCCAAAGGGTCTCCACAGATACGCAGTATTTT,CASSQRVSTDTQYF
TRBJ2-3,TRBD2,TRBV7-8,few,TGTGCCAGCAGCTTATTCGGACTAGCGGGGGAAAGGGATACGCAGTATTTT,CASSLFGLAGERDTQYF